The present T cell receptor (beta chain) was sequenced within a study of cytomegalovirus exposure and HLA in healthy donors. 60 Vbeta and 13 Jbeta primers were used in PCR. This table comes from immunoSEQ multiplex PCR, and its TCRdb copy is limited to in-frame clones, with some not included. Altogether approximately 170,000 clones are present, around two thirds being singletons, with the ten largest covering about 3.2%. A single count supports this clone. What it recognizes is unknown. An end of the junction does not agree with germline; a read error may underlie this. The CDR3 spans 16 residues. Germline CDR1 and CDR2: SEHNR and FQNEAQ (reference sequence). Overall study results and limits: A later analysis by the authors found several of the most significant clusters apparently linked to common viral pathogens. A later analysis linked a missense variant in DCLRE1C to the trimming of TCR beta V and J genes.

The material sequenced was PBMCs. The rearrangement links TRBV7-9 to TRBJ2-7; 9 bases match TRBD1. The receptor's source is a man aged 35-49 years in good health and CMV-seronegative. The CDR3 region has the DNA TGTTCCAGCAGCCTGTCAGGGACAGGGTATAGCTACGAGCAGTACTTC. Protein: CSSSLSGTGYSYEQYF.